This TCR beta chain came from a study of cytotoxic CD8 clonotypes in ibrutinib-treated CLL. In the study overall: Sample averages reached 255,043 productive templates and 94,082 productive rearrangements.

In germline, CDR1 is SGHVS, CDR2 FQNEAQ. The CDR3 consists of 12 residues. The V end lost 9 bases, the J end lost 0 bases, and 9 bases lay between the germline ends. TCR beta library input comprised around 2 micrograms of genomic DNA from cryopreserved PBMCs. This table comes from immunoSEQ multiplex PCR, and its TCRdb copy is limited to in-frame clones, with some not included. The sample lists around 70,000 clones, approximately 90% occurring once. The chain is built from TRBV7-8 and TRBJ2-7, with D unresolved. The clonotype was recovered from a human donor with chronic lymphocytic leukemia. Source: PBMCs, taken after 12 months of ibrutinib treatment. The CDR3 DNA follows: TGTGCCAGTCGAACGAGCTCCTACGAGCAGTACTTC. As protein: CASRTSSYEQYF.